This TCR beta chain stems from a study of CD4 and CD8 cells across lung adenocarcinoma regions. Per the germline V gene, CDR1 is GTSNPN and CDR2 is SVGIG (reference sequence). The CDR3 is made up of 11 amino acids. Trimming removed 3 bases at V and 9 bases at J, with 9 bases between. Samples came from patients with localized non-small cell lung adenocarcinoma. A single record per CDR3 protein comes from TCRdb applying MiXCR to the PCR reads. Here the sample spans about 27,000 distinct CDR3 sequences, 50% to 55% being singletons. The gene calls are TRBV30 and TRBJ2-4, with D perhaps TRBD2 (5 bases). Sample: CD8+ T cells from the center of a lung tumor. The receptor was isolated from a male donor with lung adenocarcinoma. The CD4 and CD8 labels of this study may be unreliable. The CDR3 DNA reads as TGTGCCTGGAGCTCTAGCTCCATTCAGTACTTC. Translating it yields CAWSSSSIQYF. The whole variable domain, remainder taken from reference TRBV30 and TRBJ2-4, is SQTIHQWPATLVQPVGSPLSLECTVEGTSNPNLYWYRQAAGRGLQLLFYSVGIGQISSEVPQNLSASRPQDRQFILSSKKLLLSDSGFYLCAWSSSSIQYFGAGTRLSVL.